This record concerns one T cell receptor (beta chain) sequence. Antigen: not known. The data were taken from a study of shared clonotypes between healthy human individuals. Study results and limitations: In having few donors, the study represented limited genetic and exposure-history diversity. Naive CD4 clonotypes were shared across several donors at about 5%.

The table came from immunoSEQ multiplex PCR; TCRdb's copy has only in-frame clones and leaves some out. In the table there are millions of clones, roughly 96% of which are singletons. Trimming shortened V by 7 bases and J by 4 bases, and 10 bases separated the two germline ends. Germline CDR1 and CDR2: DFQATT and SNEGSKA (reference sequence). The CDR3 sequence is 11 residues long. This chain connects TRBV20-1 to TRBJ2-5, with a tentative D call TRBD1 (6 bases). The sequencing input was naive CD4+ T cells sorted from blood. The subset was: CD45RA+ positively selected. This clonotype originated in a man between 18 and 35 years old in good health. Here the CDR3 DNA reads TGCAGTGGGTCACAGGGAGAGACCCAGTACTTC. Translated, it gives CSGSQGETQYF.